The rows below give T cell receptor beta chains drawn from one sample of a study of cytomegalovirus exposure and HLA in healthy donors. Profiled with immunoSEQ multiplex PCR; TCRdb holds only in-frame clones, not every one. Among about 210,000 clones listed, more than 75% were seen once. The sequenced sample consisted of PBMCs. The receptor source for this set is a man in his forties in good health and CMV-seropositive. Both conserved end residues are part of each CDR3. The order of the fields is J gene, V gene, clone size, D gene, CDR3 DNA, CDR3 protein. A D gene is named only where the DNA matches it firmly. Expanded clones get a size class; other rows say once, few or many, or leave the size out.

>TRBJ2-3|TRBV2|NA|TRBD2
TGTGCCAGCAGTTTCCGGGACGCAGGAGCGGGAGCCGAGACAGATACGCAGTATTTT
CASSFRDAGAGAETDTQYF
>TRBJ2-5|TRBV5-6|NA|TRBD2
TGTGCCAGCACCCCACGGGGGGATGAGACCCAGTACTTC
CASTPRGDETQYF
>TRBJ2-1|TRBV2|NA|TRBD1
TGTGCCAGCAACGCAGGGGGCGTCTACAATGAGCAGTTCTTC
CASNAGGVYNEQFF
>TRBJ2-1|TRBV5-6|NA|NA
TGTGCCAGCAGCTTCCGGAGGGAGCAGTTCTTC
CASSFRREQFF
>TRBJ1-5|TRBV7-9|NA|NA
TGTGCCAGCAGCTCTACCGACAGCCCAGGTCGGAATCAGCCCCAGCATTTT
CASSSTDSPGRNQPQHF
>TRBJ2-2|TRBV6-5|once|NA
TGTGCCAGCAGTTACTGGGCCTCCTTAGTCGGGGAGCTGTTTTTT
CASSYWASLVGELFF
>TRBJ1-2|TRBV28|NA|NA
TGTGCCAGCAGTTCACAGGCCTATGGCTACACCTTC
CASSSQAYGYTF
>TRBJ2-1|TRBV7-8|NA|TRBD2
TGTGCCAGCAGCTTAGTACTAGCGGGAGCAAGCTCCTACAATGAGCAGTTCTTC
CASSLVLAGASSYNEQFF
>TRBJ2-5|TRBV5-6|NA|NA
TGTGCCAGCAGCCCAGGGAGCGGGCAAGAGACCCAGTACTTC
CASSPGSGQETQYF
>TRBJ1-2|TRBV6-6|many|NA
TGTGCCAGCAACGGGGGGAACTATGGCTACACCTTC
CASNGGNYGYTF
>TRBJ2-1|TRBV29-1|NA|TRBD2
TGCAGCGCCGTGCTAGCGGAGTACAATGAGCAGTTCTTC
CSAVLAEYNEQFF
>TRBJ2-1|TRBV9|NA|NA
TGTGCCAGCAGCGTAGGGCTAGTAAACAATGAGCAGTTCTTC
CASSVGLVNNEQFF
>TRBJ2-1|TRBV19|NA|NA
TGTGCCAGTAGCGGGAGCTTAGATTACAATGAGCAGTTCTTC
CASSGSLDYNEQFF
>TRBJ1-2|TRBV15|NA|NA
TGTGCCACCAGCAGCTCTATATTTTCGGGGTTCTATGGCTACACCTTC
CATSSSIFSGFYGYTF
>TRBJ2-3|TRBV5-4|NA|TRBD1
TGTGCCAGCAGCTCGTGGACAGGGTACACAGATACGCAGTATTTT
CASSSWTGYTDTQYF
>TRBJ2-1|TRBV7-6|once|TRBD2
TGTGCCAGCAGCCCGACTAGCGGGAACGAGCAGTTCTTC
CASSPTSGNEQFF
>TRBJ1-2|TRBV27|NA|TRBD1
TGTGCCAGCGGATTACAGGGGGCGAGAGGCTACACCTTC
CASGLQGARGYTF